This TCR beta chain was observed in a study of cytomegalovirus exposure and HLA in healthy donors. General study results and limits: An analysis was carried out later, and it reportedly showed fewer N-insertions in an Asian-associated ancestry cluster than the approximately 710-donor mean. Sequences of the TCR beta chain were said to predict the HLA-A and HLA-B alleles of most subjects accurately.

Worth noting for this clone: Its antigen is as yet unknown.

The PCR contained 60 Vbeta and 13 Jbeta primers. TCRdb's table, derived via immunoSEQ multiplex PCR, lists solely in-frame clones and lacks some. The sample has under 150,000 clones; approximately 80% are singletons. The V gene's germline CDR1 is SEHNR and CDR2 FQNEAQ (reference sequence). Germline trimming cut 3 bases from V and 4 bases from J; bases unmatched to any gene: 6. CDR3 length equals 15 residues. The sample taken for sequencing was PBMCs. The rearrangement links TRBV7-9 to TRBJ2-7, with 10 bases that match TRBD2. The sequence was obtained from a woman in her forties in good health and CMV-seronegative. The CDR3 loop reads CASSLRLAGVYEQYF. The DNA for the CDR3 is TGTGCCAGCAGCTTGCGGCTAGCGGGAGTGTACGAGCAGTACTTC.